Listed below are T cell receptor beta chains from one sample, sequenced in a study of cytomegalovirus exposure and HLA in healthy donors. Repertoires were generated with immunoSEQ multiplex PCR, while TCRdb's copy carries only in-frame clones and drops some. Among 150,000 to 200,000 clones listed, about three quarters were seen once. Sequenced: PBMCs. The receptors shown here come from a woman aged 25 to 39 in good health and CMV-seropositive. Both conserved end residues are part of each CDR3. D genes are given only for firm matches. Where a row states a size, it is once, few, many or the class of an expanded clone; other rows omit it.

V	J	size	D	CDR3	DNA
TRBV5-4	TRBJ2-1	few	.	CASSLRGTQGGPSYNEQFF	TGTGCCAGCAGCTTACGCGGGACCCAGGGTGGCCCCTCCTACAATGAGCAGTTCTTC
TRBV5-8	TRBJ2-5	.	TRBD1	CASSLTGQGSETQYF	TGTGCCAGCAGCTTGACAGGACAGGGATCCGAGACCCAGTACTTC
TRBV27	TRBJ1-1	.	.	CASRRTVLNTEAFF	TGTGCCAGCAGGCGGACAGTGTTGAACACTGAAGCTTTCTTT
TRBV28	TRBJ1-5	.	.	CASSFPTVYSNQPQHF	TGTGCCAGCAGTTTCCCGACAGTCTATAGCAATCAGCCCCAGCATTTT
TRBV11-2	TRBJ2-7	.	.	CASSLDQADLYEQYF	TGTGCCAGCAGCTTAGATCAGGCAGACCTTTACGAGCAGTACTTC
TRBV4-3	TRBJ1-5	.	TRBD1	CASSQGRTGYQPQHF	TGCGCCAGCAGCCAAGGACGGACAGGGTATCAGCCCCAGCATTTT
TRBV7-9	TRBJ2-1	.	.	CASSPTGDGQFF	TGTGCCAGCAGCCCTACGGGGGATGGGCAGTTCTTC
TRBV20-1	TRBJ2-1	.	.	CSARIPPREFF	TGCAGTGCTAGAATCCCCCCCAGGGAGTTCTTC
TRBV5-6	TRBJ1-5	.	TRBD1	CASSLRQGTSQPQHF	TGTGCCAGCAGCTTGAGACAGGGTACAAGTCAGCCCCAGCATTTT
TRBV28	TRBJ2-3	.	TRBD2	CASRGKVGGLNTQYF	TGTGCCAGCAGGGGAAAGGTGGGAGGGCTAAATACGCAGTATTTT
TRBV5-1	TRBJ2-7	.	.	CASSLEAGSYEQYF	TGCGCCAGCAGCTTGGAAGCGGGCTCCTACGAGCAGTACTTC
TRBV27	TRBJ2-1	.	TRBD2	CASSLTASGNRAQFF	TGTGCCAGCAGTTTAACGGCTAGCGGGAATAGGGCCCAGTTCTTC
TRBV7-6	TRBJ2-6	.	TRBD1	CASSRDRGSSGANVLTF	TGTGCCAGCAGCAGAGACAGGGGAAGCTCTGGGGCCAACGTCCTGACTTTC
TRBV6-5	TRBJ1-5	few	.	CASAPGRPSNQPQHF	TGTGCCAGCGCCCCTGGGCGCCCTAGCAATCAGCCCCAGCATTTT
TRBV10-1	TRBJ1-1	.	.	CASSEYDPGPQGTEAFF	TGCGCCAGCAGTGAGTACGACCCGGGACCCCAGGGGACTGAAGCTTTCTTT
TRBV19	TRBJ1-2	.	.	CASSIGSGMVSHGYTF	TGTGCCAGTAGTATAGGATCAGGGATGGTCTCACATGGCTACACCTTC
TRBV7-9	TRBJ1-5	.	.	CASSLGRYSNQPQHF	TGTGCCAGCAGCTTAGGGCGGTATAGCAATCAGCCCCAGCATTTT
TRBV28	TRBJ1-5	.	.	CASSLEARGIQPQHF	TGTGCCAGCAGTTTAGAGGCCAGAGGGATTCAGCCCCAGCATTTT
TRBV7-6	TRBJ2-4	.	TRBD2	CASSLAQGGLAGNIQYF	TGTGCCAGCAGCTTAGCCCAAGGGGGACTAGCTGGGAACATTCAGTACTTC
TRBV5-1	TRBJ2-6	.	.	CASSLAQGALVGANVLTF	TGCGCCAGCAGCTTGGCACAGGGCGCCTTGGTGGGGGCCAACGTCCTGACTTTC
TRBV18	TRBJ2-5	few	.	CASSFTGQETQYF	TGTGCCAGCTCTTTTACAGGTCAAGAGACCCAGTACTTC
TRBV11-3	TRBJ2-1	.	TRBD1	CASSLTGGNYNEQFF	TGTGCCAGCAGCCTTACAGGGGGAAATTACAATGAGCAGTTCTTC
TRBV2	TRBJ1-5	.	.	CASNSEGNQPQHF	TGTGCCAGCAACAGCGAGGGTAATCAGCCCCAGCATTTT
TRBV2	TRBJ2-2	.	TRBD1	CASSEDRPHAGELFF	TGTGCCAGCAGTGAGGACAGGCCCCACGCCGGGGAGCTGTTTTTT
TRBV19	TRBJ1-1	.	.	CASSIESAGGGAEAFF	TGTGCCAGTAGTATAGAGTCGGCTGGAGGTGGAGCTGAAGCTTTCTTT
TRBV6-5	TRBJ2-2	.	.	CASGPWGELFF	TGTGCCAGCGGCCCCTGGGGGGAGCTGTTTTTT
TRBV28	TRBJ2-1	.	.	CASSLRGFEQFF	TGTGCCAGCAGTTTAAGAGGGTTTGAGCAGTTCTTC
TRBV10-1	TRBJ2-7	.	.	CASSEGQGAYEQYF	TGCGCCAGCAGTGAGGGGCAGGGCGCTTACGAGCAGTACTTC
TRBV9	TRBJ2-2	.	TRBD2	CASSVRGGTSGTGELFF	TGTGCCAGCAGCGTAAGAGGGGGGACTAGCGGGACCGGGGAGCTGTTTTTT
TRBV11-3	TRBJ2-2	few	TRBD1	CASSSGGPHATGELFF	TGTGCCAGCAGCTCAGGGGGTCCGCACGCCACCGGGGAGCTGTTTTTT
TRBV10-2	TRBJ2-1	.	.	CASSIPGARKESYNEQFF	TGCGCCAGCAGTATACCCGGTGCCCGGAAGGAGTCCTACAATGAGCAGTTCTTC
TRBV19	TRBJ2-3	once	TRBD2	CASSTLAGGPSSSDTQYF	TGTGCCAGTAGTACGTTAGCGGGAGGGCCGTCGAGTTCGGATACGCAGTATTTT
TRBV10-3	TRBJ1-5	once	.	CAISESGKGNGNQPQHF	TGTGCCATCAGTGAGTCGGGTAAGGGGAATGGGAATCAGCCCCAGCATTTT
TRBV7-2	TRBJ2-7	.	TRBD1	CASSLFGTGGDF	TGTGCCAGCAGCCTTTTCGGGACAGGAGGGGACTTC
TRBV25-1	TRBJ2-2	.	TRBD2	CASSVAGVSNTGELFF	TGTGCCAGCAGTGTAGCGGGGGTTTCAAACACCGGGGAGCTGTTTTTT
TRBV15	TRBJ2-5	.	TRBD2	CATSPIPRLAGQETQYF	TGTGCCACCAGCCCCATTCCCCGACTAGCGGGCCAAGAGACCCAGTACTTC
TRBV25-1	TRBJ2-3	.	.	CASSEGRTILLTDTQYF	TGTGCCAGCAGTGAGGGGAGGACAATTCTACTTACAGATACGCAGTATTTT